This T cell receptor beta chain was recovered during a study of blood T cell repertoires in COVID-19. On the study more broadly: From T cells, B-cell-depleted T cells, or PBMCs came the material, which was cDNA or gDNA.

TCRdb keeps only in-frame clones here, not all; method: immunoSEQ multiplex PCR. The repertoire holds 190,000 or so clones, with about 93% as singletons. This TCR was recovered from a man aged 25-45 years with COVID-19, enrolled during active disease. Material: peripheral blood.

CDR3 loop: CASSIDRTGLGDYGYTF. CDR3 sequence (DNA): TGTGCCAGTAGTATAGATCGGACAGGCCTAGGGGACTATGGCTACACCTTC. The chain has TRBV19 and TRBJ1-2; 7 nucleotides agree with TRBD1. V shed 0 bases, J shed 3 bases, and the junction held 10 bases outside the gene matches. The CDR3 contains 17 residues. Germline CDR1 is LNHDA and CDR2 is SQIVND (reference sequence).